A selection of T cell receptor beta chains follows, all from one sample in a study of blood T cell repertoires in COVID-19. Assay used: immunoSEQ multiplex PCR; TCRdb lists only in-frame clones, some missing. The data hold around 140,000 clones, with over 75% observed a single time. The sequencing input was peripheral blood. These TCRs come from a human donor in a cohort sampled during active COVID-19. CDR3s include the opening cysteine and the closing phenylalanine or tryptophan. A D gene is named only where the DNA matches it firmly. For some rows the clone size is stated as once, few or many, or as a class when expanded; others skip it.

CDR3 protein: CASSLGVSGTSGTDTQYF
CDR3 DNA: TGTGCCAGCAGCTTGGGAGTCTCCGGGACTAGCGGCACAGATACGCAGTATTTT
V gene: TRBV5-8
D gene: TRBD2
clone size: NA
J gene: TRBJ2-3

CDR3 protein: CASSISPGSYNEQFF
CDR3 DNA: TGTGCCAGTAGTATAAGTCCCGGCTCCTACAATGAGCAGTTCTTC
V gene: TRBV19
D gene: NA
clone size: NA
J gene: TRBJ2-1

CDR3 protein: CASSEGSGDNNEQFF
CDR3 DNA: TGTGCCAGCAGTGAGGGTAGCGGCGATAACAATGAGCAGTTCTTC
V gene: TRBV25-1
D gene: NA
clone size: NA
J gene: TRBJ2-1

CDR3 protein: CATSAPGQGTAGELFF
CDR3 DNA: TGTGCCACCAGTGCCCCGGGACAGGGTACGGCCGGGGAGCTGTTTTTT
V gene: TRBV24-1
D gene: TRBD1
clone size: NA
J gene: TRBJ2-2

CDR3 protein: CASSPSLSTDTQYF
CDR3 DNA: TGTGCCAGCAGCCCCTCCCTCAGCACAGATACGCAGTATTTT
V gene: TRBV7-9
D gene: NA
clone size: NA
J gene: TRBJ2-3

CDR3 protein: CATQGLPRNEQFF
CDR3 DNA: TGTGCCACCCAGGGGCTTCCGCGGAATGAGCAGTTCTTC
V gene: TRBV28
D gene: NA
clone size: once
J gene: TRBJ2-1

CDR3 protein: CASSSLGSGSGEQFF
CDR3 DNA: TGTGCCAGCAGCTCCCTGGGTAGCGGGAGTGGTGAGCAGTTCTTC
V gene: TRBV7-6
D gene: TRBD2
clone size: once
J gene: TRBJ2-1

CDR3 protein: CASSIGWGGFNQPQHF
CDR3 DNA: TGTGCCAGTAGTATAGGTTGGGGGGGGTTCAATCAGCCCCAGCATTTT
V gene: TRBV19
D gene: NA
clone size: NA
J gene: TRBJ1-5

CDR3 protein: CASSVRQGYNEQFF
CDR3 DNA: TGCGCCAGCAGCGTGCGACAGGGGTACAATGAGCAGTTCTTC
V gene: TRBV4-1
D gene: TRBD1
clone size: NA
J gene: TRBJ2-1

CDR3 protein: CASSSGRDTEAFF
CDR3 DNA: TGTGCCAGCTCATCCGGGAGAGACACTGAAGCTTTCTTT
V gene: TRBV18
D gene: NA
clone size: NA
J gene: TRBJ1-1

CDR3 protein: CASRGVFTDTQYF
CDR3 DNA: TGTGCCAGCAGAGGGGTTTTCACAGATACGCAGTATTTT
V gene: TRBV2
D gene: NA
clone size: NA
J gene: TRBJ2-3

CDR3 protein: CASSDEVRGPYNSPLHF
CDR3 DNA: TGTGCCAGCAGTGACGAAGTCCGGGGTCCGTATAATTCACCCCTCCACTTT
V gene: TRBV25-1
D gene: NA
clone size: NA
J gene: TRBJ1-6

CDR3 protein: CASSLWAGGTDTQYF
CDR3 DNA: TGTGCCAGCAGTTTATGGGCAGGGGGCACAGATACGCAGTATTTT
V gene: TRBV28
D gene: NA
clone size: NA
J gene: TRBJ2-3

CDR3 protein: CASSPGLAGVDEQFF
CDR3 DNA: TGCGCCAGCAGCCCGGGACTAGCGGGAGTTGATGAGCAGTTCTTC
V gene: TRBV5-1
D gene: TRBD2
clone size: NA
J gene: TRBJ2-1

CDR3 protein: CASSNSGQMNTEAFF
CDR3 DNA: TGTGCCAGCAGCAACTCGGGACAGATGAACACTGAAGCTTTCTTT
V gene: TRBV6-5
D gene: TRBD1
clone size: NA
J gene: TRBJ1-1

CDR3 protein: CASSTPGTSNYEQYF
CDR3 DNA: TGTGCCAGCAGTACTCCCGGGACTAGCAACTACGAGCAGTACTTC
V gene: TRBV28
D gene: TRBD2
clone size: NA
J gene: TRBJ2-7

CDR3 protein: CASSPGWGAKNIQYF
CDR3 DNA: TGTGCCAGCTCACCCGGCTGGGGCGCCAAAAACATTCAGTACTTC
V gene: TRBV18
D gene: NA
clone size: NA
J gene: TRBJ2-4

CDR3 protein: CASSPLAGVGETQYF
CDR3 DNA: TGTGCCAGCAGTCCACTAGCGGGAGTAGGGGAGACCCAGTACTTC
V gene: TRBV6-5
D gene: TRBD2
clone size: NA
J gene: TRBJ2-5

CDR3 protein: CASSVGGVASPLHF
CDR3 DNA: TGTGCCAGCAGCGTAGGGGGCGTAGCTTCACCCCTCCACTTT
V gene: TRBV9
D gene: NA
clone size: once
J gene: TRBJ1-6

CDR3 protein: CASSTAGTGVYYGYTF
CDR3 DNA: TGTGCCAGCAGTACGGCCGGGACAGGCGTTTACTATGGCTACACCTTC
V gene: TRBV6-2/TRBV6-3
D gene: TRBD1
clone size: NA
J gene: TRBJ1-2

CDR3 protein: CASSLNRGRGYTF
CDR3 DNA: TGTGCCAGCAGTCTCAACAGGGGTCGGGGCTACACCTTC
V gene: TRBV28
D gene: TRBD1
clone size: NA
J gene: TRBJ1-2

CDR3 protein: CASSREFYNEQFF
CDR3 DNA: TGTGCCAGCAGCCGGGAGTTCTACAATGAGCAGTTCTTC
V gene: TRBV14
D gene: NA
clone size: NA
J gene: TRBJ2-1

CDR3 protein: CASSFGASGRVAKNIQYF
CDR3 DNA: TGTGCCAGCAGTTTTGGGGCGAGCGGGAGGGTTGCCAAAAACATTCAGTACTTC
V gene: TRBV27
D gene: TRBD2
clone size: NA
J gene: TRBJ2-4

CDR3 protein: CSVGSDRGLWYGYTF
CDR3 DNA: TGCAGCGTTGGATCTGATAGGGGCCTCTGGTATGGCTACACCTTC
V gene: TRBV29-1
D gene: NA
clone size: NA
J gene: TRBJ1-2

CDR3 protein: CASSQEQGLWSPLHF
CDR3 DNA: TGTGCCAGCAGCCAAGAACAGGGGCTCTGGTCACCCCTCCACTTT
V gene: TRBV14
D gene: TRBD1
clone size: few
J gene: TRBJ1-6

CDR3 protein: CASSSTRTSSETQYF
CDR3 DNA: TGTGCCAGCAGCTCGACCAGGACTAGTTCCGAGACCCAGTACTTC
V gene: TRBV5-4
D gene: TRBD2
clone size: NA
J gene: TRBJ2-5

CDR3 protein: CASSQDWVGRGREQYF
CDR3 DNA: TGTGCCAGCAGCCAAGATTGGGTTGGCAGGGGTCGCGAGCAGTACTTC
V gene: TRBV3-1/TRBV3-2
D gene: NA
clone size: NA
J gene: TRBJ2-7

CDR3 protein: CASSPASGRGNTGELFF
CDR3 DNA: TGTGCCAGCAGTCCAGCTAGCGGGAGAGGAAACACCGGGGAGCTGTTTTTT
V gene: TRBV6-6
D gene: TRBD2
clone size: once
J gene: TRBJ2-2

CDR3 protein: CASSVVGLAGDLADTQYF
CDR3 DNA: TGTGCCAGCAGCGTAGTAGGGCTAGCGGGAGATCTCGCAGATACGCAGTATTTT
V gene: TRBV9
D gene: TRBD2
clone size: NA
J gene: TRBJ2-3

CDR3 protein: CASSSTGQPYNEQFF
CDR3 DNA: TGTGCCAGCAGCTCGACAGGGCAACCCTACAATGAGCAGTTCTTC
V gene: TRBV7-2
D gene: TRBD1
clone size: NA
J gene: TRBJ2-1

CDR3 protein: CAISEPPWWREGVDTQYF
CDR3 DNA: TGTGCCATCAGTGAACCTCCTTGGTGGCGGGAGGGCGTAGATACGCAGTATTTT
V gene: TRBV10-3
D gene: TRBD2
clone size: NA
J gene: TRBJ2-3